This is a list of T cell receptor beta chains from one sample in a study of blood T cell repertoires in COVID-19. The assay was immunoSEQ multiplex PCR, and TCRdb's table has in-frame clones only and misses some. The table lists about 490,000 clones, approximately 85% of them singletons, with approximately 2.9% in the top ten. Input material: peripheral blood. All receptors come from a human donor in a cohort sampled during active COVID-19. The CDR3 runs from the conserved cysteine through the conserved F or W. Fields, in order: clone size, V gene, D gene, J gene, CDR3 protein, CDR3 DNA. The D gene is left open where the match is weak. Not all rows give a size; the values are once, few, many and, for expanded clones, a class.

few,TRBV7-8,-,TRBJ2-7,CASTHDYYEQYF,TGTGCCAGCACCCACGACTACTACGAGCAGTACTTC
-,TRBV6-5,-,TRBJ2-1,CASSWGRGEQFF,TGTGCCAGCAGTTGGGGCAGGGGCGAGCAGTTCTTC
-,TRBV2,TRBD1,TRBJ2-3,CASSRGQGMADTQYF,TGTGCCAGCAGTCGCGGACAGGGAATGGCAGATACGCAGTATTTT
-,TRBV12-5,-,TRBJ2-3,CASGLGRAADTQYF,TGTGCTAGTGGTTTGGGCAGGGCAGCAGATACGCAGTATTTT
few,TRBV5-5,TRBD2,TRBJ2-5,CASSPGLAGDRTQYF,TGTGCCAGCAGCCCAGGACTAGCGGGAGATCGGACCCAGTACTTC
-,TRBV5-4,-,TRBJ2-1,CASSSPGLSAYNEQFF,TGTGCCAGCAGCTCCCCAGGACTTTCTGCCTACAATGAGCAGTTCTTC
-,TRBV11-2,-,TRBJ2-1,CASSLRTSGVHEQFF,TGTGCCAGCAGCTTACGGACTTCAGGGGTCCATGAGCAGTTCTTC
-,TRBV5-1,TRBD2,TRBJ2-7,CASSPGRHSGTSGDYEQYF,TGCGCCAGCAGCCCCGGCAGACACTCCGGGACTAGCGGGGACTACGAGCAGTACTTC
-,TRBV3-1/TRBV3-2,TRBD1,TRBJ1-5,CASSQGRGHQPQHF,TGTGCCAGCAGCCAAGGAAGGGGGCATCAGCCCCAGCATTTT
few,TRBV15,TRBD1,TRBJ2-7,CATSRVADRVVNYEQYF,TGTGCCACCAGCAGAGTTGCGGACAGGGTAGTTAACTACGAGCAGTACTTC
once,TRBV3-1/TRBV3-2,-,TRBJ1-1,CASSPFAGNTEAFF,TGTGCCAGCAGCCCCTTCGCAGGGAACACTGAAGCTTTCTTT
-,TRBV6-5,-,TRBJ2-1,CASRLVGNNEQFF,TGTGCCAGCCGCCTAGTTGGAAACAATGAGCAGTTCTTC
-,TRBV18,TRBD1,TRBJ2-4,CASSPPTGNIQYF,TGTGCCAGCTCACCACCGACAGGGAACATTCAGTACTTC
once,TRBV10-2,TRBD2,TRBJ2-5,CASSAKPSGRAEGAQYF,TGCGCCAGCAGCGCAAAACCTAGCGGGAGGGCCGAGGGAGCCCAGTACTTC
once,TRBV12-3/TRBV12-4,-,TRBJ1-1,CASSYRGNTEAFF,TGTGCCAGCAGTTATCGGGGGAACACTGAAGCTTTCTTT
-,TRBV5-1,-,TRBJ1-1,CASSREARNTEAFF,TGCGCCAGCAGCCGGGAGGCTCGGAACACTGAAGCTTTCTTT
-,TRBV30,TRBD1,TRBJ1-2,CAWGGQGFTTNYGYTF,TGTGCCTGGGGAGGACAGGGCTTTACTACTAACTATGGCTACACCTTC
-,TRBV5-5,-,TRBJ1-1,CASSWGDDTEAFF,TGTGCCAGCAGCTGGGGAGATGACACTGAAGCTTTCTTT
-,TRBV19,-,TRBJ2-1,CASRLAGVANEQFF,TGTGCCAGTAGGCTAGCAGGAGTGGCCAATGAGCAGTTCTTC
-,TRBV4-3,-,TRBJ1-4,CASSRANTRRNEKLFF,TGCGCCAGCAGCCGGGCAAACACCAGGAGGAATGAAAAACTGTTTTTT
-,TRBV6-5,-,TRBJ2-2,CASRASGELFF,TGTGCCAGCAGAGCCTCCGGGGAGCTGTTTTTT
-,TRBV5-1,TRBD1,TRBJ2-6,CASSLETGAGANVLTF,TGCGCCAGCAGCTTGGAAACAGGGGCTGGGGCCAACGTCCTGACTTTC
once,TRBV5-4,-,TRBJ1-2,CASSSQYGYTF,TGTGCCAGCAGCTCACAATATGGCTACACCTTC
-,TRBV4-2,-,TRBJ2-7,CASSQEVTGGYEQYF,TGTGCCAGCAGCCAAGAGGTAACTGGGGGGTATGAGCAGTACTTC
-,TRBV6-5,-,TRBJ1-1,CASEANMNTEAFF,TGTGCCAGCGAGGCGAACATGAACACTGAAGCTTTCTTT
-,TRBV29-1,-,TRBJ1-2,CSVASQGFYGYTF,TGCAGCGTTGCGTCACAGGGATTCTATGGCTACACCTTC
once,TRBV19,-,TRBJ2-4,CASSLSGAKNIQYF,TGTGCCAGTAGTCTTAGCGGAGCCAAAAACATTCAGTACTTC
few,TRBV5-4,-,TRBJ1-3,CASSLDSQGGNTIYF,TGTGCCAGCAGCTTGGACTCCCAGGGCGGAAACACCATATATTTT
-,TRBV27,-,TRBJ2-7,CASTLRGPSGRWVYEQYF,TGTGCCAGCACCTTAAGGGGTCCATCGGGTCGGTGGGTCTACGAGCAGTACTTC
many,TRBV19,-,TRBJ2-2,CASQQDITGELFF,TGTGCCAGTCAACAGGACATCACCGGGGAGCTGTTTTTT
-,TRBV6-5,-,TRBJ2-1,CASRSSYNEQFF,TGTGCCAGCAGGAGCTCCTACAATGAGCAGTTCTTC
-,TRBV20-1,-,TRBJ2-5,CSASFSQGQETQYF,TGCAGTGCTAGTTTCAGTCAGGGACAAGAGACCCAGTACTTC
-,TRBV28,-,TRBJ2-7,CASSPVSYEQYF,TGTGCCAGCAGTCCGGTTTCCTACGAGCAGTACTTC
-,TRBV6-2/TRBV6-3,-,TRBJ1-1,CASSYGRNTEAFF,TGTGCCAGCAGTTACGGGCGGAACACTGAAGCTTTCTTT
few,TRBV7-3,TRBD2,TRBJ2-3,CASSLSGGTDTQYF,TGTGCCAGCAGCTTAAGCGGGGGGACAGATACGCAGTATTTT
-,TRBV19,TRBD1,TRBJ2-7,CASSITPTGGGEQYF,TGTGCCAGTAGTATAACCCCGACAGGGGGTGGTGAGCAGTACTTC
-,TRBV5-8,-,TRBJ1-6,CASSFSGSYSPLHF,TGTGCCAGCAGCTTCTCTGGCAGTTATTCACCCCTCCACTTT
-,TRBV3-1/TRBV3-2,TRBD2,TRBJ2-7,CASSSGLAGGEQYF,TGTGCCAGCAGCTCGGGACTAGCGGGAGGCGAGCAGTACTTC
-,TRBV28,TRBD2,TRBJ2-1,CASSLGASGDLQFF,TGTGCCAGCAGTTTAGGGGCTAGCGGGGATCTTCAGTTCTTC
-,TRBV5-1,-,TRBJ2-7,CASSLVTGSSYEQYF,TGCGCCAGCAGCTTGGTGACGGGGTCCTCCTACGAGCAGTACTTC
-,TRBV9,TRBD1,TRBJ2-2,CASSRQGKGELFF,TGTGCCAGCAGCAGACAGGGGAAAGGGGAGCTGTTTTTT
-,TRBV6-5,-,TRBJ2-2,CASSYSSGLGSGELFF,TGTGCCAGCAGTTACTCTTCCGGGTTGGGTTCCGGGGAGCTGTTTTTT
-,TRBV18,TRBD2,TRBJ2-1,CASSLGLAGGLDNEQFF,TGTGCCAGCTCACTCGGACTAGCGGGAGGCCTAGACAATGAGCAGTTCTTC